This T cell receptor beta chain was profiled in a study of T-cell memory formation after mild COVID-19. Background on the study: The TCR clusters were mostly specific to one donor. Overall study results and limits: Mainly CM and EM harbored the contracting CD4+ clones; mainly EMRA harbored the CD8+ ones. Several responding clones turned up in pre-infection memory, indicating that cross-reactive memory may have taken part.

5'RACE with constant-segment primers yielded barcoded, UMI-tagged TCR alpha and TCR beta cDNA libraries. TCRdb processed the 5' RACE reads anew with MiXCR; each CDR3 protein has one entry. This sample carries more than 100,000 distinct CDR3 sequences, around 6.3% of them seen once, and the ten largest clones take about 2.2%. V was pared by 4 bases and J by 8 bases, with 17 bases between. Per the germline V gene, CDR1 is MGHRA and CDR2 is YSYEKL. This CDR3 has 15 residues. Notes on this clonotype: Its antigen is currently unknown.

This chain uses TRBV4-1 with TRBJ1-4, with D perhaps matching TRBD1 (5 bases). Sample: PBMCs or a T cell subset sorted from them (not recorded which). The TCR originated in an adult woman who had mild COVID-19 (a few samples of this study predate the infection). Cell type and time point are not known. The DNA for the CDR3 is TGCGCCAGCAGCCCGGCACCGGGGCGGGAAGAAAAACTGTTTTTT. Translated, it gives CASSPAPGREEKLFF.